Each of the 20 T cell receptor beta chains below was sequenced from the same sample in a study of CD8 T cells in Susac syndrome. The authors reverse transcribed roughly 0.5 to 1 ug RNA with random hexamers. TCRdb analysed the immunoSEQ multiplex PCR reads with MiXCR anew, one entry per CDR3 protein. Here the sample spans under 95,000 distinct CDR3 sequences, about 95% being singletons. The specimen was CD8+ T cells from PBMCs. The receptors derive from a human donor with Susac syndrome.

The chain carries TRBV27 and TRBJ2-7; D uncertain. Trimming stripped 9 bases from V and 7 bases from J, with 22 bases between. CDR3 length equals 14 residues. Germline V gives CDR1 MNHEY, CDR2 SMNVEV (reference sequence). CDR3 in amino acids: CASSSTLGGLEQYF. The CDR3 DNA is TGTGCCAGTAGCTCCACCCTAGGTGGGCTGGAGCAGTACTTC.

The chain is built from TRBV7-3 and TRBJ2-1; D is uncertain. Germline V lookup: CDR1 SGHTA, CDR2 FQGTGA. Trimming left V 5 bases short and J 10 bases short, with 12 bases between. This CDR3 contains 12 residues. The CDR3 DNA reads TGTGCCAGCAGCCTCCTTCCAGGAGAGCAGTTCTTC. This encodes CASSLLPGEQFF.

J is TRBJ2-4 and V is TRBV7-6; D unclear. CDR1 is SGHVS, CDR2 FNYEAQ, per germline. The CDR3 contains 14 residues. Trimming pared 0 bases from V and 9 bases from J, leaving 12 bases between. The CDR3 sequence is CASSLASGLGIQYF. CDR3 sequence (DNA): TGTGCCAGCAGCTTAGCGAGTGGGTTGGGCATTCAGTACTTC.

The V gene is TRBV29-1, the J gene TRBJ2-1, with 9 bases matching TRBD2. The J segment lost 7 bases and the V segment lost 4 bases, leaving 8 bases of the junction unmatched. Germline CDR1 is SQVTM and CDR2 is ANQGSEA. CDR3 length: 14 amino acids. This CDR3 reads CSVGGVAGANEQFF. The DNA of the CDR3 is TGCAGCGTTGGGGGAGTAGCGGGAGCTAATGAGCAGTTCTTC.

This clonotype was counted once. The V call is TRBV9, the J call TRBJ2-7, with no clear D. The germline gives CDR1 SGDLS, CDR2 YYNGEE. The CDR3 spans 14 residues. V lost 4 bases and J lost 4, with 15 bases in between. CDR3 bases: TGTGCCAGCAGCTCCGCCCTGGCCCCGTACGAGCAGTACTTC. Its protein product is CASSSALAPYEQYF.

The CDR3 bases are TGTGCCAGCAGTTCAGGCGGGAGAGAGACCCAGTACTTC. It codes for CASSSGGRETQYF. V is TRBV2 and J is TRBJ2-5, with TRBD2 matching over 7 bases. Germline-derived CDR1 and CDR2 are SNHLY and FYNNEI. V lost 5 bases, J lost 4 bases, and 4 bases stayed unmatched. The CDR3 has 13 amino acids.

This rearrangement joins TRBV24-1 to TRBJ1-2; D unresolved. V lost 4 bases and J lost 3, with 11 bases in between. Germline CDR1 is KGHDR and CDR2 is SFDVKD. This CDR3 region has 14 residues. The CDR3 DNA sequence: TGTGCCACCAGTGACCCTAGTCGGGACTATGGCTACACCTTC. This encodes CATSDPSRDYGYTF.

CDR3 nucleotide sequence: TGTGCCAGCAGCCCCGGACTTCCCGTTGTAGCCCCTCAAGAGACCCAGTACTTC. It is translated as CASSPGLPVVAPQETQYF. The genes are TRBV13 and TRBJ2-5; D is possibly TRBD2 (5 bases). V lost 5 bases, J lost 2 bases, and 24 bases lay in between. The CDR3 runs 18 residues. Germline assignment: CDR1 PRHDT and CDR2 FYEKMQ (reference sequence).

This clonotype was seen only once. Here the CDR3 reads CASSDSGAYEQYF. CDR3 sequence (DNA): TGTGCCAGCAGCGATTCAGGGGCTTACGAGCAGTACTTC. The rearrangement links TRBV4-2 to TRBJ2-7, with D possibly matching TRBD1 (6 bases). V lost 5 bases and J lost 4, with 12 bases in between. The CDR3 sequence is 13 residues long. CDR1 is LGHNA, CDR2 YNFKEQ, per germline.

This clonotype was recorded once. V usage is TRBV9 and J usage is TRBJ1-2; a weak D match, TRBD1 (5 bases). V lost 4 bases to trimming and J lost 2 bases, with 15 bases between them. This CDR3 is built from 15 residues. The germline CDR1 and CDR2 sequences are SGDLS and YYNGEE. The CDR3, as DNA: TGTGCCAGCAGCCGAACCGGGGAGGGGAACTATGGCTACACCTTC. Protein: CASSRTGEGNYGYTF.

The chain combines TRBV13 with TRBJ2-5; no definite D call. The CDR3 is 13 amino acids. V was pared by 0 bases and J by 9 bases, with 11 bases between. CDR1 is PRHDT, CDR2 FYEKMQ, per germline (reference sequence). CDR3 nucleotide sequence: TGTGCCAGCAGCTTAGGGGGGAACTCGGCCCAGTACTTC. It translates to CASSLGGNSAQYF.

This rearrangement joins TRBV7-6 to TRBJ2-5; 7 bases align to TRBD2. Germline assignment: CDR1 SGHVS and CDR2 FNYEAQ. V lost 9 bases and J lost 0; bases outside the gene matches: 10. The CDR3 is 15 amino acids. In DNA, the CDR3 is TGTGCCAGTCGGGCGGGAGTAGGAGACCAAGAGACCCAGTACTTC. This codes for CASRAGVGDQETQYF. Full variable domain (rest looked up from reference TRBV7-6 and TRBJ2-5): GAGVSQSPRYKVTKRGQDVALRCDPISGHVSLYWYRQALGQGPEFLTYFNYEAQQDKSGLPNDRFSAERPEGSISTLTIQRTEQRDSAMYRCASRAGVGDQETQYFGPGTRLLVL.

The V gene is TRBV29-1, the J gene TRBJ2-7, with D tentatively TRBD2 (5 bases). Trimming took off 4 bases at V and 3 bases at J, with 19 bases between the two ends. The CDR3 is 15 amino acids. The germline V gene has CDR1 SQVTM and CDR2 ANQGSEA. The CDR3 is CSVGSGTGPFYEQYF. In DNA, the CDR3 is TGCAGCGTTGGATCGGGAACCGGCCCTTTCTACGAGCAGTACTTC.

The chain is built from TRBV12-5 and TRBJ2-1; weak D call: TRBD2 (6 bases). The CDR3 extends over 15 amino acids. V lost 7 bases to trimming and J lost 2 bases, with 15 bases between them. CDR1 and CDR2 (germline): LGHNT, FRNRAP. This CDR3 is CASAGDERAYNEQFF. CDR3 sequence (DNA): TGTGCTAGTGCGGGTGACGAGCGGGCCTACAATGAGCAGTTCTTC. Looking up the rest from reference TRBV12-5 and TRBJ2-1 gives the full variable domain: DARVTQTPRHKVTEMGQEVTMRCQPILGHNTVFWYRQTMMQGLELLAYFRNRAPLDDSGMPKDRFSAEMPDATLATLKIQPSEPRDSAVYFCASAGDERAYNEQFFGPGTRLTVL.

This clonotype was picked up a small number of times. The chain employs TRBV20-1 and TRBJ1-2; D unclear. Trimming took off 1 base at V and 1 base at J, with 4 bases between the two ends. The V gene's germline CDR1 is DFQATT and CDR2 SNEGSKA (reference sequence). CDR3 length equals 12 residues. The CDR3 sequence is CSARASNYGYTF. CDR3 nucleotides: TGCAGTGCTAGAGCCAGTAACTATGGCTACACCTTC.

The chain carries TRBV4-1 and TRBJ2-1; no definite D call. This CDR3 has 14 amino acids. V lost 1 base, J lost 8 bases, and 12 bases lay in between. From germline, CDR1 is MGHRA and CDR2 YSYEKL. The CDR3: CASSQVGPADEQFF. Written as DNA, the CDR3 is TGCGCCAGCAGCCAAGTTGGACCCGCCGATGAGCAGTTCTTC.

This clonotype occurred once. The rearrangement links TRBV12-3 or TRBV12-4 to TRBJ2-3; no clear D. This CDR3 region has 13 residues. The ends were cut back, 3 bases at V and 0 bases at J, with 4 bases in the middle. For the CDR3, the DNA is TGTGCCAGCAGTTTTATGAGCACAGATACGCAGTATTTT. Residues: CASSFMSTDTQYF.

The rearrangement uses TRBV5-6 and TRBJ2-1; 11 bases are a match to TRBD2. Germline CDR1 SGHDT, CDR2 YYEEEE. Losses at the gene ends were 0 bases for V and 8 bases for J; bases not matched to a gene: 4. The CDR3 loop spans 15 amino acids. The CDR3 DNA reads TGTGCCAGCAGCTTGGAACTAGCGGGAGCGGATGAGCAGTTCTTC. Translation gives CASSLELAGADEQFF.

V gene TRBV6-5 combines with J gene TRBJ1-4; TRBD1 might be the D (5 bases). V was cut by 5 bases and J by 13 bases, with 17 bases left in between. The CDR3 has 13 residues. The germline gives CDR1 MNHEY, CDR2 SVGAGI. CDR3 region: CASSPPGPGRLFF. The CDR3 DNA reads TGTGCCAGCAGTCCTCCGGGGCCGGGAAGACTGTTTTTT.

The chain couples TRBV20-1 to TRBJ1-5; D is unclear. The CDR3 extends over 15 amino acids. CDR1 and CDR2 from the germline V gene are DFQATT and SNEGSKA (reference sequence). Trimming pared 0 bases from V and 7 bases from J, leaving 16 bases between. The CDR3 spells CSARDHGENGQPQHF. The CDR3 coding sequence is TGCAGTGCTAGAGATCATGGTGAGAATGGACAGCCCCAGCATTTT.